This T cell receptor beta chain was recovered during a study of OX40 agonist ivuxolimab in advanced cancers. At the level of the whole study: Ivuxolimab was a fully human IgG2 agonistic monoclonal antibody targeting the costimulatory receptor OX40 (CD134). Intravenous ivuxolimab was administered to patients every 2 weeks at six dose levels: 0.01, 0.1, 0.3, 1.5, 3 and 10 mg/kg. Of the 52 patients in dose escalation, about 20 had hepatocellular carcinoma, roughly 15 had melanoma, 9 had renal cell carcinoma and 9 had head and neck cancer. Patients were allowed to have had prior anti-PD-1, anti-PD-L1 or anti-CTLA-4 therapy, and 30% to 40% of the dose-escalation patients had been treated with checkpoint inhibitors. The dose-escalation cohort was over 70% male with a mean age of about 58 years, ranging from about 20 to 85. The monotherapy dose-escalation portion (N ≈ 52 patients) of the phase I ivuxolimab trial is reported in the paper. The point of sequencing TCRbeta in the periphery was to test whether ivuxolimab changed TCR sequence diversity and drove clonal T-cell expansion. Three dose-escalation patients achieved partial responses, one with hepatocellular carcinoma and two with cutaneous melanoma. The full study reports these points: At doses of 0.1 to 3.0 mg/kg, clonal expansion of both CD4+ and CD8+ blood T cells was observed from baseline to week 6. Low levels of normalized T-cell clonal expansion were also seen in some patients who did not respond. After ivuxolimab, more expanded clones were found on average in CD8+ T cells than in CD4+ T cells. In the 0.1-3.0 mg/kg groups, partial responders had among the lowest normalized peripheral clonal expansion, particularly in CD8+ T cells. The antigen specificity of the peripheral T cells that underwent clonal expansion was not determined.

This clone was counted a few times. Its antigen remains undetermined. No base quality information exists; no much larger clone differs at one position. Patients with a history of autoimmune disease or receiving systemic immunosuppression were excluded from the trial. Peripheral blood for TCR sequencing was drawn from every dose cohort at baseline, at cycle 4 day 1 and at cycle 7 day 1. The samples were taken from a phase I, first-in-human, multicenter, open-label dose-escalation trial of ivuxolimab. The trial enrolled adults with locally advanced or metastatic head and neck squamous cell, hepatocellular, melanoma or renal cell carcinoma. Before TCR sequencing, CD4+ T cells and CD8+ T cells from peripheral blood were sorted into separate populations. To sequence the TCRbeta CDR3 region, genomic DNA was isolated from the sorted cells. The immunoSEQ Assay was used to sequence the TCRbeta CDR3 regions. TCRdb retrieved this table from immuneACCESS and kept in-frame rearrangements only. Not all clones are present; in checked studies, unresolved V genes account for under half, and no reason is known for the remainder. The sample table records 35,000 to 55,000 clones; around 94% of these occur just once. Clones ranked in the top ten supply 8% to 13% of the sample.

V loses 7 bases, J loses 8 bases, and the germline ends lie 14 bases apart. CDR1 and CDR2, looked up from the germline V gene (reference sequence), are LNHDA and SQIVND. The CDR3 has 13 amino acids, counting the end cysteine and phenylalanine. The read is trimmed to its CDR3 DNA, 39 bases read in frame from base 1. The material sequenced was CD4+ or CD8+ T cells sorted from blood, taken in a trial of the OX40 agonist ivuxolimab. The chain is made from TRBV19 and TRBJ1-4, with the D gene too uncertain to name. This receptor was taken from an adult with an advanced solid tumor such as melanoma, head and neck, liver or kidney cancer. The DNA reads TGTGCCAGTAATTGGGGTCTACGGGAAAAACTGTTTTTT. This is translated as CASNWGLREKLFF.